What follows describes a single TCR beta chain. Its target is unknown. The data stem from a study of beta chain features in type 1 diabetes. About the study: The number of sorted cells examined across all samples was 107,917,701.

V was pared by 6 bases and J by 6 bases, with 21 bases between. Germline CDR1 is MNHNY and CDR2 is SVGAGI (reference sequence). This CDR3 has 15 amino acids. Expressed TCRB transcripts were sequenced after all isolated RNA was converted to cDNA. Profiling relied on immunoSEQ multiplex PCR, and the TCRdb table lists in-frame clones only, not all of them. The sample includes about 15,000 clones, roughly two fifths of them seen just once. Overall study results and limits: TCRB CDR3 length was moderately but significantly reduced in all four CD4+ subsets of Type 1 diabetes patients.

Sequences were obtained from stem cell memory CD4+ T cells from blood. The source is a woman aged 40-49 years in good health. V usage is TRBV6-6 and J usage is TRBJ2-7; the D gene is possibly TRBD1 (6 bases). The DNA of the CDR3 is TGTGCCAGCAGGAATGCACAGGGATCGGGCGGCGAGCAGTACTTC. Protein product: CASRNAQGSGGEQYF.